The 14 T cell receptor beta chains given below trace back to one sample, sequenced in a study of blood T cell repertoires in COVID-19. Profiling relied on immunoSEQ multiplex PCR, and the TCRdb table lists in-frame clones only, not all of them. This table has 150,000 or so clones, 75% to 85% appearing once. Sequenced sample: peripheral blood. The receptors were sampled from a woman in her 50s with acute or convalescent COVID-19.

Of note for this clone: The same CDR3 is also encoded by other DNA sequences in this sample. The J gene is TRBJ1-2, the V gene TRBV12-3 or TRBV12-4; 8 bases agree with TRBD1. Germline trimming cut 3 bases from V and 8 bases from J; bases unmatched to any gene: 2. The CDR3 is made up of 12 amino acids. The CDR3 loop reads CASSFGTGGYTF. The CDR3 nucleotides read TGTGCCAGCAGTTTCGGGACAGGCGGCTACACCTTC.

This sequence joins TRBV12-3 or TRBV12-4 and TRBJ2-7; 13 nucleotides match TRBD2. The CDR3 has 13 amino acids. V lost 8 bases, J lost 5 bases, and 3 bases stayed unmatched. This chain's CDR3 is CASRLAGGNEQYF. CDR3 nucleotides: TGTGCCAGCCGACTAGCGGGAGGAAACGAGCAGTACTTC.

The chain uses TRBV12-3 or TRBV12-4 and TRBJ2-7, with D uncertain. Trimming cost V 3 bases and J 2 bases, with 8 bases left between them. The CDR3 is 13 residues long. The CDR3 spells CASSLATTYEQYF. Here the CDR3 DNA reads TGTGCCAGCAGTTTGGCCACTACCTACGAGCAGTACTTC.

The chain joins TRBV9 to TRBJ2-2; unclear D gene. Germline V gene data show CDR1 as SGDLS and CDR2 as YYNGEE. There are 14 residues in the CDR3. V was clipped by 6 bases and J by 4 bases, with 13 bases between them. The CDR3 DNA sequence: TGTGCCAGCACCTCCCAGTCGGGCACCGGGGAGCTGTTTTTT. This codes for CASTSQSGTGELFF.

The chain combines TRBV29-1 with TRBJ2-2; 15 bases fit TRBD2. The CDR3 runs to 20 residues. The V gene's germline CDR1 is SQVTM and CDR2 ANQGSEA. The trim removed 7 bases at V and 2 bases at J, leaving 17 bases unmatched. CDR3 region: CSGGQGTPGLAGGNTGELFF. CDR3 nucleotides: TGCAGCGGAGGACAGGGAACACCGGGACTAGCGGGAGGAAACACCGGGGAGCTGTTTTTT.

The V gene is TRBV7-2, the J gene TRBJ1-2; D possibly corresponds to TRBD1 (5 bases). Germline V lookup: CDR1 SGHTA, CDR2 FQGNSA. The CDR3 is 15 amino acids. Deletions cut 2 bases from V and 4 bases from J, with 14 bases between. The DNA of the CDR3 is TGTGCCAGCAGCTTAAATGTGGGGGGGAGCTATGGCTACACCTTC. Its protein is CASSLNVGGSYGYTF.

This rearrangement joins TRBV5-4 to TRBJ2-7, with 9 bases matching TRBD1. The junction had 6 bases not matched to a gene; V was cut back by 0 bases and J by 5 bases. The CDR3 has 15 residues. Germline V gene data show CDR1 as SGHNT and CDR2 as YYREEE (reference sequence). The CDR3 DNA follows: TGTGCCAGCAGCTTGGTGGGGGACAGGGATGACGAGCAGTACTTC. This gives the protein CASSLVGDRDDEQYF.

The J gene is TRBJ1-6, the V gene TRBV7-9; 8 bases are shared with TRBD1. J lost 7 bases, V lost 5 bases, and 4 bases had no gene match. The CDR3 has 14 amino acids. Germline V gene data show CDR1 as SEHNR and CDR2 as FQNEAQ (reference sequence). The CDR3 DNA is TGTGCCAGCAGCATCGGGACAGGAAATTCACCCCTCCACTTT. Protein sequence: CASSIGTGNSPLHF. The full variable domain, rest sourced from reference TRBV7-9 and TRBJ1-6, is DTGVSQNPRHKITKRGQNVTFRCDPISEHNRLYWYRQTLGQGPEFLTYFQNEAQLEKSRLLSDRFSAERPKGSFSTLEIQRTEQGDSAMYLCASSIGTGNSPLHFGNGTRLTVT.

The chain is built from TRBV2 and TRBJ2-3; D not certain. The CDR3 spans 13 residues. V was clipped by 3 bases and J by 6 bases, with 10 bases between them. Germline CDR1 and CDR2: SNHLY and FYNNEI. CDR3: CASSETNGDTQYF. For the CDR3, the DNA is TGTGCCAGCAGTGAGACCAACGGGGATACGCAGTATTTT.

This chain connects TRBV5-5 to TRBJ1-1; 10 nucleotides align to TRBD1. The CDR3 extends over 14 amino acids. Germline CDR1 and CDR2: SGHKS and YYEKEE (reference sequence). V lost 5 bases and J lost 5; bases outside the gene matches: 6. The CDR3 sequence is CASRFDRGRTEAFF. CDR3 nucleotides: TGTGCCAGCAGGTTCGACAGGGGGCGAACTGAAGCTTTCTTT.

The rearrangement uses TRBV9 and TRBJ2-3, with 13 bases matching TRBD2. Germline lookup yields CDR1 SGDLS and CDR2 YYNGEE. Trimming at V came to 3 bases and at J to 6 bases, leaving 7 bases not matched to a gene. The CDR3 extends over 16 amino acids. This chain's CDR3 is CASSAWTSGSPDTQYF. For the CDR3, the DNA is TGTGCCAGCAGCGCCTGGACTAGCGGGAGCCCGGATACGCAGTATTTT.

The chain joins TRBV14 to TRBJ2-5, with D uncertain. Germline V gene sequence: CDR1 SGHDN, CDR2 FVKESK. This CDR3 spans 17 amino acids. Trimming cost V 0 bases and J 4 bases, with 18 bases left between them. The CDR3 sequence: CASSQEVARFVGETQYF. Written as DNA, the CDR3 is TGTGCCAGCAGCCAAGAGGTCGCTAGATTTGTAGGAGAGACCCAGTACTTC.

The rearrangement uses TRBV7-2 and TRBJ2-5; 7 positions agree with TRBD2. V shed 5 bases and J 4 bases; nucleotides not matched to a gene: 16. The CDR3 loop spans 17 amino acids. The germline V gene encodes CDR1 SGHTA and CDR2 FQGNSA. CDR3 protein: CASSGWGLGGGGETQYF. CDR3 sequence (DNA): TGTGCCAGCAGCGGATGGGGTCTGGGCGGGGGAGGAGAGACCCAGTACTTC.

This chain links TRBV5-1 with TRBJ2-7; 11 bases are shared with TRBD1. The germline gives CDR1 SGHRS, CDR2 YFSETQ. The V segment lost 4 bases and the J segment 5 bases; nucleotides outside the gene matches: 5. This CDR3 is built from 14 residues. The CDR3 spells CASSTGTGGNEQYF. DNA for the CDR3: TGCGCCAGCAGCACCGGGACAGGGGGGAACGAGCAGTACTTC.